This T cell receptor (beta chain) was sequenced in a study of read filtering for tumor transcriptome and immune sequencing. Whole-study context: After DNase treatment, RNA was made into whole-transcriptome libraries.

Molecular barcoded adaptors covering alpha/delta and beta/gamma chains were used on about 390 ng RNA. Each CDR3 protein is one row after TCRdb ran MiXCR on the reads. Of tens of thousands of distinct CDR3 sequences listed, around 21% are singletons. Study-wide results and caveats: This fraction held mixed bone marrow immune cells after CD138-negative sorting.

Germline CDR1 SGHRS, CDR2 YFSETQ. The CDR3 has 15 amino acids. Losses at the gene ends were 4 bases for V and 5 bases for J; bases not matched to a gene: 10. On this clonotype: Its specificity is not known. With a much larger clone just one base away, this may be a read error.

The clonotype comes from a donor over 35 with multiple myeloma. The J gene is TRBJ2-5, the V gene TRBV5-1; TRBD2 agrees at 8 bases. Material for sequencing was a population of CD138-negative cells sorted from bone marrow. The CDR3 sequence: CASSTSGGVHETQYF. CDR3 DNA sequence: TGCGCCAGCAGCACCTCCGGGGGGGTTCACGAGACCCAGTACTTC.